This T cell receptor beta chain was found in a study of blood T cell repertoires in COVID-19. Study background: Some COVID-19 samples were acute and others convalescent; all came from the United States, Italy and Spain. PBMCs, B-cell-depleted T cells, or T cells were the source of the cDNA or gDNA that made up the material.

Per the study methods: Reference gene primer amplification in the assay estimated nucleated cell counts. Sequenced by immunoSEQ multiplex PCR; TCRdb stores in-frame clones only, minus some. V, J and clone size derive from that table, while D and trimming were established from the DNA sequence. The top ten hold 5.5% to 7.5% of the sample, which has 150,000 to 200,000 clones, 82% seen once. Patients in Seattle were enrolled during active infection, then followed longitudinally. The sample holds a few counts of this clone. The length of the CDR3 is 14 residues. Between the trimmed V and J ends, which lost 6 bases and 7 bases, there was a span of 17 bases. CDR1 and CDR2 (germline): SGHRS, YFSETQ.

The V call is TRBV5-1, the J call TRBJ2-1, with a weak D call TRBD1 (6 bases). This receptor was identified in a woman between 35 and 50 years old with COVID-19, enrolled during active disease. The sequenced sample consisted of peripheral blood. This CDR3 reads CASNPRGYGNEQFF. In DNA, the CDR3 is TGCGCCAGCAATCCCAGGGGATACGGTAATGAGCAGTTCTTC.